This TCR beta chain emerged from a study of blood T cell repertoires in COVID-19. The CDR3 spans 14 residues. Trimming stripped 2 bases from V and 4 bases from J, with 12 bases between. Germline CDR1 and CDR2: SGHNT and YYREEE (reference sequence). The sample holds one count of this clone. Authors' data handling: Quantification of nucleated cells was approximated via reference gene primer amplification. Repertoires were generated with immunoSEQ multiplex PCR, while TCRdb's copy carries only in-frame clones and drops some. That table supplies the V and J calls and clone size; D and trimming were determined from the DNA. The data show about 330,000 clones, about 90% seen once. Those enrolled, adults aged about 18 to 89 years, came from 25 or so US areas.

The source of this sequence is a woman in her 30s who had recovered from COVID-19. Source material: PBMCs or T cells enriched from blood (not recorded which). The V call is TRBV5-4, the J call TRBJ1-1; D is undetermined. CDR3 in amino acids: CASSFSFSGTEAFF. DNA of the CDR3: TGTGCCAGCAGCTTTTCGTTCAGTGGCACTGAAGCTTTCTTT.